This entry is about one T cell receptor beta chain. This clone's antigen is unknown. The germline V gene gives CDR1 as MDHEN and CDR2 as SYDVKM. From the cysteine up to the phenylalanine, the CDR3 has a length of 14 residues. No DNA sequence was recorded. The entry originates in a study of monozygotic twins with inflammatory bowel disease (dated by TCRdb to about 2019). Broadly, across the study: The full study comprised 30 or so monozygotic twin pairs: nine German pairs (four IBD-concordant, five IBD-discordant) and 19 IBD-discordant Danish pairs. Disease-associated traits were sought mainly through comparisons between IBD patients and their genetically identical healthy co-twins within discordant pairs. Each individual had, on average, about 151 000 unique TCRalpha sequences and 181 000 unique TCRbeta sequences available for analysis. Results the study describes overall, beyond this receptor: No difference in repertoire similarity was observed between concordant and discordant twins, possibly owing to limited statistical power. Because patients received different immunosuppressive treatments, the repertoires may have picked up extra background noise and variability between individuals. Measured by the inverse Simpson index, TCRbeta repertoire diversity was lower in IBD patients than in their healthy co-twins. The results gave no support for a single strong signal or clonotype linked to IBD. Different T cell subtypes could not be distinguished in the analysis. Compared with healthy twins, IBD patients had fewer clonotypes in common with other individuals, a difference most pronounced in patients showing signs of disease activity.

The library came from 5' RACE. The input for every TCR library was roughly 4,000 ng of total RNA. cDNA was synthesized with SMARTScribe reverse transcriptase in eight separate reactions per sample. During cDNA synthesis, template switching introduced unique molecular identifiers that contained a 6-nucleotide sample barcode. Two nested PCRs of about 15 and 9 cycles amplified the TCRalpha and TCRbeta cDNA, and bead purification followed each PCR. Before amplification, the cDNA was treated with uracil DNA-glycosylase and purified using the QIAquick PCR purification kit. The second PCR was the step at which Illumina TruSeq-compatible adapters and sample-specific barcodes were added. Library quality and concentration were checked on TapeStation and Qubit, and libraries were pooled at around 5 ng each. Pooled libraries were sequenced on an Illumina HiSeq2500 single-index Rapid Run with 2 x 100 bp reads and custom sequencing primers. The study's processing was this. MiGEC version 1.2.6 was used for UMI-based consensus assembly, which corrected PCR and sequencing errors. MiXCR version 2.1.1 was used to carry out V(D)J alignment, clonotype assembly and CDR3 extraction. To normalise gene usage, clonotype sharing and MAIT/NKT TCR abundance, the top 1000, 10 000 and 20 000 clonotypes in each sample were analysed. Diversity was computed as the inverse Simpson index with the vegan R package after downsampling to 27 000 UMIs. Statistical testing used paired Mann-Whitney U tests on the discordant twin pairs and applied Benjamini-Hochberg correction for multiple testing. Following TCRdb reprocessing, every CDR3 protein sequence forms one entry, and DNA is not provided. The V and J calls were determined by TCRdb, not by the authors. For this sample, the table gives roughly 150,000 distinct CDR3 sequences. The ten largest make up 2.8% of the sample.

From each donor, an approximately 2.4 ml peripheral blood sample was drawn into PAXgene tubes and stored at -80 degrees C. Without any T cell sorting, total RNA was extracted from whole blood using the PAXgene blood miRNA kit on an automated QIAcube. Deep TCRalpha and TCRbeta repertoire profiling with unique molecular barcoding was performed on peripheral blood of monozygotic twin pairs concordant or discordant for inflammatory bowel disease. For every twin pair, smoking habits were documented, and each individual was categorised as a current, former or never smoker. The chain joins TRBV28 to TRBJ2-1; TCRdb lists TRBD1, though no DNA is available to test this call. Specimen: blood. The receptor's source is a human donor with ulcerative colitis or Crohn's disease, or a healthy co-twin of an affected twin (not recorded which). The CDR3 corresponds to CASSPGGPYNEQFF.